The source of this TCR beta chain is a study of cytomegalovirus exposure and HLA in healthy donors. At the level of the study: A subsequent analysis stated that the 100 to 150 validation repertoires were run on the same platform as the roughly 670 first-cohort repertoires. Study observations and caveats: Most TCRs appeared rarely, but some public TCRs recurred in many donors. For cytomegalovirus status, the classifier reportedly gave diagnoses with high specificity and sensitivity.

TCRdb keeps only in-frame clones here, not all; method: immunoSEQ multiplex PCR. The table lists roughly 73,000 clones, about 94% of them singletons. Trimming cost V 4 bases and J 6 bases, with 10 bases left between them. Germline V gene sequence: CDR1 SGHRS, CDR2 YFSETQ. The CDR3 runs 13 residues. With respect to this clone: Its antigen is as yet unknown.

The validation cohort, a group of around 120 subjects, included the donors and was separate from the roughly 670-subject first cohort. Sequencing was performed on PBMCs. The rearrangement uses TRBV5-1 and TRBJ1-4; D not certain. The TCR was taken from a man between 18 and 29 years old in good health and CMV-seropositive. CDR3 amino acids: CASSPRSDEKLFF. CDR3 nucleotide sequence: TGCGCCAGCAGCCCGCGGTCGGATGAAAAACTGTTTTTT.